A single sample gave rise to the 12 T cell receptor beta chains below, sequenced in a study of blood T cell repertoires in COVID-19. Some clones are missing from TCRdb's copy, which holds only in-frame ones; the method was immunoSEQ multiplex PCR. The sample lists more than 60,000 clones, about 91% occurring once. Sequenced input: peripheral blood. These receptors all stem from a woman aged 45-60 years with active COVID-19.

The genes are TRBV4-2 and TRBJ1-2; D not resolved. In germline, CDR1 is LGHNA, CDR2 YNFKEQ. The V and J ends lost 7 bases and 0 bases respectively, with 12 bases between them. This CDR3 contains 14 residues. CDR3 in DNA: TGTGCCAGCACCAGCGGAGGAGCTAACTATGGCTACACCTTC. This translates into CASTSGGANYGYTF.

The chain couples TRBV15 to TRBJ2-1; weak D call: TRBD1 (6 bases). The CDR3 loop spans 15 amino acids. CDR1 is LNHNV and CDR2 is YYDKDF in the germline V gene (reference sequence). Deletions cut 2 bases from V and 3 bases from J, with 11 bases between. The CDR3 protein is CATSRNRVYYNEQFF. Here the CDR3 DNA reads TGTGCCACCAGCAGAAACAGGGTTTACTACAATGAGCAGTTCTTC.

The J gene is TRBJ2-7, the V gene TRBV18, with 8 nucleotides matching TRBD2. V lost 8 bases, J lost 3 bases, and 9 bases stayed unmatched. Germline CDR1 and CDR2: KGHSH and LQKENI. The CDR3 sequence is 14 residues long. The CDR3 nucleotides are TGTGCCAGCCAATCAACAGCGGGAGTCTACGAGCAGTACTTC. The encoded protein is CASQSTAGVYEQYF.

This CDR3 is CASSLATGGLTDTQYF. In nucleotides, the CDR3 is TGTGCCAGCAGCTTAGCGACAGGGGGCTTAACAGATACGCAGTATTTT. This rearrangement joins TRBV7-6 to TRBJ2-3, with 10 nucleotides matching TRBD1. Per the germline V gene, CDR1 is SGHVS and CDR2 is FNYEAQ. V was pared by 0 bases and J by 3 bases, with 3 bases of the junction left unmatched. CDR3 length: 16 amino acids. The whole variable domain, filled in from reference TRBV7-6 and TRBJ2-3, reads GAGVSQSPRYKVTKRGQDVALRCDPISGHVSLYWYRQALGQGPEFLTYFNYEAQQDKSGLPNDRFSAERPEGSISTLTIQRTEQRDSAMYRCASSLATGGLTDTQYFGPGTRLTVL.

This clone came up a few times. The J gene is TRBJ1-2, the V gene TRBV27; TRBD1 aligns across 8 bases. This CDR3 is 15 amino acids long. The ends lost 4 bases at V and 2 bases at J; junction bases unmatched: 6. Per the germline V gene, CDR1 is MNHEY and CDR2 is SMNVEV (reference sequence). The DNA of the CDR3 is TGTGCCAGCAGTTCCCCTCGACAGGGGAACTATGGCTACACCTTC. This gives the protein CASSSPRQGNYGYTF.

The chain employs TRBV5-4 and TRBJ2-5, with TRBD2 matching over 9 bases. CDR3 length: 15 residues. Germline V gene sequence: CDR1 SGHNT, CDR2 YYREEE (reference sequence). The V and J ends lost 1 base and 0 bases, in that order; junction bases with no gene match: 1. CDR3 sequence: CASSLPSGNQETQYF. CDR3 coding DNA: TGTGCCAGCAGCTTGCCTAGCGGGAACCAAGAGACCCAGTACTTC.

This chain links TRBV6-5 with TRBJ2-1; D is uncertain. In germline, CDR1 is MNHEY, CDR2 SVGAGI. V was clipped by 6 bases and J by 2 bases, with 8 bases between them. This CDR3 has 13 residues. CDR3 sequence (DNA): TGTGCCAGCAGCTCTAATACCTACAATGAGCAGTTCTTC. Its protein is CASSSNTYNEQFF.

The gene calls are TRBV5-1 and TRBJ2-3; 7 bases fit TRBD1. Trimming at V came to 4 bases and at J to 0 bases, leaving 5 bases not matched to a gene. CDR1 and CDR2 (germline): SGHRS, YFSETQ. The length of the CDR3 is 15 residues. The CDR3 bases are TGCGCCAGCAGCCCCGGGACAGTGAGCACAGATACGCAGTATTTT. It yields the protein CASSPGTVSTDTQYF.

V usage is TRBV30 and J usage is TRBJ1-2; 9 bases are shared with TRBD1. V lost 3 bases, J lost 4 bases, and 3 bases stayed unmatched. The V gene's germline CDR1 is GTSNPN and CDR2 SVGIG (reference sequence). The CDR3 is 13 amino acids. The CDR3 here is CAWRDRGSYGYTF. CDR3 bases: TGTGCCTGGAGGGACAGGGGCTCCTATGGCTACACCTTC.

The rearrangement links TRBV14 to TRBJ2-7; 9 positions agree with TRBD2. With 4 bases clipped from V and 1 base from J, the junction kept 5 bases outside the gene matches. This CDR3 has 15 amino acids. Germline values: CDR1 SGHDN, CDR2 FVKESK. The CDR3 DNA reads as TGTGCCAGCAGCCGAGGACTAGCGCGATCCTACGAGCAGTACTTC. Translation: CASSRGLARSYEQYF.

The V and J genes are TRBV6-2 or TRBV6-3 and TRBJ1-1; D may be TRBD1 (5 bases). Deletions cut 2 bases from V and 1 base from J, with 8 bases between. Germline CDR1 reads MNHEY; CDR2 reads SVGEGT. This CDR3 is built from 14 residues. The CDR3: CASSYGQGNTEAFF. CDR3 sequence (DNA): TGTGCCAGCAGTTACGGGCAGGGGAACACTGAAGCTTTCTTT.

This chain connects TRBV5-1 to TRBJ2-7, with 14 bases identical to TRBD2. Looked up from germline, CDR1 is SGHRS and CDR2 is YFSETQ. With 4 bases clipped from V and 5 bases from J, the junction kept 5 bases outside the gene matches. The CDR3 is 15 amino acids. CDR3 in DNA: TGCGCCAGCAGCGTAGGGACTAGCGGGAGCCACGAGCAGTACTTC. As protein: CASSVGTSGSHEQYF.